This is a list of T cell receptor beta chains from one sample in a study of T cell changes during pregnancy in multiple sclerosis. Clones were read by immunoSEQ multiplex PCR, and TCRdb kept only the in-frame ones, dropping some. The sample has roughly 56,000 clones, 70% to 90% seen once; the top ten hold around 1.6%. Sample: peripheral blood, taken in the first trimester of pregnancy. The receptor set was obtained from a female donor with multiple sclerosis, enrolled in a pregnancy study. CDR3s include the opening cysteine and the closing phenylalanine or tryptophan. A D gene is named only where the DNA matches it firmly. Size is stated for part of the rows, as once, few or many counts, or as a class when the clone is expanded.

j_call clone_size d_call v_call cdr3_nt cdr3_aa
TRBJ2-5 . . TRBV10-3 TGTGCCATCAGTGAGTCAACTACTAGCTTCGAGACCCAGTACTTC CAISESTTSFETQYF
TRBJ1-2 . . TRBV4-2 TGTGCCAGCAGCCAAGATCTGGCAGGGAACTATGGCTACACCTTC CASSQDLAGNYGYTF
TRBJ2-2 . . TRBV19 TGTGCCAGTAGTACGGGTGGAAACACCGGGGAGCTGTTTTTT CASSTGGNTGELFF
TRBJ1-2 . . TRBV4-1 TGCGCCAGCAGCCAAGACACTCTCCTCTACTATGGCTACACCTTC CASSQDTLLYYGYTF
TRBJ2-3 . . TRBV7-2 TGTGCCAGCAGCTTAGGGGCGGGTGCAGATACGCAGTATTTT CASSLGAGADTQYF
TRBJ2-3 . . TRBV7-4 TGTGCCAGCAGCTCCTACAGGGTCCGAAGCACAGATACGCAGTATTTT CASSSYRVRSTDTQYF
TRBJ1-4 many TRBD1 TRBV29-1 TGCAGCGTTGAATACCCTCCCGGACAGGGTACTGAAAAACTGTTTTTT CSVEYPPGQGTEKLFF
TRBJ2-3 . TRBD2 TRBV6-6 TGTGCCAGCAGTTACTCGCTAGCGGGGGGGAAGACGCAGTATTTT CASSYSLAGGKTQYF
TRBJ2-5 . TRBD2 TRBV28 TGTGCCAGCAGTTTACGACTAGCCCCTCGGGGAGAGACCCAGTACTTC CASSLRLAPRGETQYF
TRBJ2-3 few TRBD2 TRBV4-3 TGCGCCAGCAGCCAAGGACTAGCGGGCACAGATACGCAGTATTTT CASSQGLAGTDTQYF
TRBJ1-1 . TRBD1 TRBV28 TGTGCCAGCAGTTACACCGGGACAGGGCGGGCTTTCTTT CASSYTGTGRAFF
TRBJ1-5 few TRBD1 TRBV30 TGTGCCTGGGGACAGGGAAGTGGTAATCAGCCCCAGCATTTT CAWGQGSGNQPQHF
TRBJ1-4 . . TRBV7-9 TGTGCCAGCAGCTTACGGCGGGAGGTAGAAAAACTGTTTTTT CASSLRREVEKLFF
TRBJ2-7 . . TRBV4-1 TGCGCCAGCAGCGATGGGACACCGACTATCTCTTACGAGCAGTACTTC CASSDGTPTISYEQYF
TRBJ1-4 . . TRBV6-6 TGTGCCAGCAGCCCCCGGAGGGATGGTAATGAAAAACTGTTTTTT CASSPRRDGNEKLFF
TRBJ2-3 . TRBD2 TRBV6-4 TGTGCCAGCAGTGAGGGGACTAGCGGTACAGATACGCAGTATTTT CASSEGTSGTDTQYF
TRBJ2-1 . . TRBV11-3 TGTGCCAGCAGCTTAGACCGAGGGCGATCCTACAATGAGCAGTTCTTC CASSLDRGRSYNEQFF